This entry describes one T cell receptor (beta chain). Its antigen is undetermined. The sample is drawn from a study of T cell responses to AZD1222 COVID-19 vaccine. This CDR3 is built from 14 residues. The J segment lost 0 bases and the V segment lost 4 bases, leaving 0 bases of the junction unmatched. CDR1 LGHDT and CDR2 YNNKEL come from the germline V gene (reference sequence). Method: immunoSEQ multiplex PCR; TCRdb's copy keeps in-frame clones and lacks some. Here the sample spans 79,000 or so clones, roughly 80% being singletons. Study results and limitations: After two AZD1222 doses, spike-specific TCR breadth and depth rose versus day 0. Donors skewed white British and female; clonal diversity was possibly underestimated. Sampling that yielded the repertoires occurred only after the peak T cell response.

The TCR sequence derives from an adult who received the MenACWY meningococcal vaccine as a control. This chain connects TRBV3-1 (or the pseudogene TRBV3-2) to TRBJ2-1, with TRBD2 matching 7 bases. The sample in question was peripheral blood, obtained 28 days after the second dose of the MenACWY control vaccine. The CDR3 DNA reads as TGTGCCAGCAGCCGACTAGCCTCCTACAATGAGCAGTTCTTC. Translation: CASSRLASYNEQFF.